The sequence of this T cell receptor beta chain was determined in a study of T-cell reconstitution after alpha-beta-depleted transplantation in children. For this clonotype: The antigen is undetermined.

Preparation of the TCRbeta library involved a method that used unique molecular identifiers. TCRdb re-derived calls from the PCR reads in MiXCR, one entry per CDR3 protein. In the table there are 800,000 to 1,000,000 distinct CDR3 sequences, around 30% of which are singletons. Study results and caveats: Some patients showed high day-60 TCRbeta diversity, which derived from surviving recipient T cells and thymic progenitors. A year had passed since transplant, and T-cell counts and diversity by then came mostly from newly produced T cells. Reportedly, alpha-beta T cells present about two months post-transplant originated from several hundred expanded clones of graft origin.

The sample consisted of PBMCs, mostly from graft donor cells, taken 360 days after TCRalphabeta/CD19-depleted stem cell transplant. This clonotype originated in a boy younger than two who had a stem cell transplant for SCID, so the T cells may come from the graft donor.

The CDR3 spells CASSFPRVDEQFF. CDR3 DNA sequence: TGTGCCAGCAGCTTCCCTAGGGTCGATGAGCAGTTCTTC. V gene TRBV5-5 combines with J gene TRBJ2-1; D is ambiguous. Per germline, CDR1 SGHKS and CDR2 YYEKEE (reference sequence). Trimming stripped 2 bases from V and 8 bases from J, with 11 bases between. This CDR3 has 13 residues.